These 30 T cell receptor beta chains were sequenced from one sample in a study of T cells in Graves' hyperthyroidism and ophthalmopathy. The CDR3 regions of TCR beta were amplified from RNA transcripts. A set of HTBI primers served as the primers for a first-round RT-PCR of the TCR CDR3. TCRdb fed the multiplex PCR reads into MiXCR, producing one record per CDR3 protein. The profile shows about 37,000 distinct CDR3 sequences, roughly 50% of them singletons. Input material: blood. The receptors were sampled from a man between 40 and 49 years old with Graves' ophthalmopathy.

V and J are TRBV25-1 and TRBJ2-1; tentatively, D is TRBD2 (5 bases). V was clipped by 1 base and J by 4 bases, with 8 bases between them. The CDR3 is 14 residues long. The germline gives CDR1 MGHDK, CDR2 SYGVNS. This CDR3 reads CASSEFGGYNEQFF. The CDR3 DNA reads TGTGCCAGCAGTGAATTCGGAGGTTACAATGAGCAGTTCTTC. Using reference TRBV25-1 and TRBJ2-1 for the parts outside the CDR3, the full variable domain is EADIYQTPRYLVIGTGKKITLECSQTMGHDKMYWYQQDPGMELHLIHYSYGVNSTEKGDLSSESTVSRIRTEHFPLTLESARPSHTSQYLCASSEFGGYNEQFFGPGTRLTVL.

This clonotype was found many times. The junction departs from germline at one end; a sequencing error may be responsible. This chain joins TRBV19 and TRBJ1-5; 9 nucleotides match TRBD1. This CDR3 has 15 residues. Germline lookup yields CDR1 LNHDA and CDR2 SQIVND (reference sequence). In DNA, the CDR3 is TGTGCCAGTAACAGCCCGACAGGGGGAGTGCAGCCCCGGCATTTT. Its protein is CASNSPTGGVQPRHF.

In regard to this clonotype: One end of the junction is discordant with germline, which a read error may explain. The chain carries TRBV4-1 and TRBJ1-6; D is ambiguous. Germline V gene lookup returns CDR1 MGHRA and CDR2 YSYEKL. The CDR3 runs 8 residues. CDR3 sequence: CASSPDIF. As DNA, the CDR3 is TGCGCCAGCAGCCCCGATATCTTT.

At least ten counts were recorded for this clonotype. This sequence joins TRBV4-1 and TRBJ1-2; a weak D match, TRBD1 (6 bases). CDR3 length equals 16 residues. Trimming shortened V by 0 bases and J by 4 bases, and 15 bases separated the two germline ends. CDR1 MGHRA and CDR2 YSYEKL come from the germline V gene. The CDR3 sequence is CASSQDSTGRIYGYTF. In DNA form, the CDR3 reads TGCGCCAGCAGCCAAGATTCAACAGGGAGGATCTATGGCTACACCTTC.

About this clonotype itself: The junction shows a germline mismatch at one end, possibly a read error. This chain uses TRBV4-1 with TRBJ2-1; perhaps TRBD2 as D (6 bases). The CDR3 is 13 residues long. Germline-derived CDR1 and CDR2 are MGHRA and YSYEKL. In DNA form, the CDR3 reads TGTGCCAGCGGCCAAGCGGGCCACAATGGGCAGTTCTTC. Amino acids: CASGQAGHNGQFF.

This clonotype is categorized as medium-sized (0.01 to 0.1%). Relative to the germline gene, one junction end is altered; a read error may explain this. The chain couples TRBV2 to TRBJ2-5, with 8 bases that match TRBD1. The CDR3 sequence is 13 residues long. Germline V CDR1 and CDR2: SNHLY, FYNNEI. The CDR3 DNA reads TGTGCCAGCAGCCCCAGTGAGGGGACAGGTAGCCTCTTC. Translation: CASSPSEGTGSLF.

The V and J genes are TRBV10-3 and TRBJ1-5; D possibly corresponds to TRBD1 (6 bases). The V gene's germline CDR1 is ENHRY and CDR2 SYGVKD. Trimming cost V 4 bases and J 4 bases, with 11 bases left between them. There are 14 residues in the CDR3. CDR3 amino acids: CAISGAGANQPQHF. In DNA form, the CDR3 reads TGTGCCATCAGTGGGGCAGGGGCGAATCAGCCCCAGCATTTT.

The chain combines TRBV6-1 with TRBJ2-3, with no clear D. The CDR3 extends over 16 amino acids. V lost 3 bases and J lost 4, with 17 bases in between. CDR1 and CDR2 (germline): MNHNS, SASEGT. CDR3 sequence (DNA): TGTGCCAGCAGTGATAATAGCAATCAGCCCCCAGATACGCAGTATTTT. It specifies CASSDNSNQPPDTQYF.

This sequence joins TRBV7-8 and TRBJ2-7, with 8 bases fitting TRBD1. The CDR3 consists of 16 residues. Germline V gene sequence: CDR1 SGHVS, CDR2 FQNEAQ. Trimming cost V 4 bases and J 7 bases; bases outside gene matches: 15. Here the CDR3 DNA reads TGTGCCAGCAGCTCAAGACAGGGGTTTAATGTCGGGGAGCAGTACTTC. It is translated as CASSSRQGFNVGEQYF.

This clonotype was counted only a few times. The final CDR3 position lacks the conserved phenylalanine or tryptophan, pointing to a likely read error. The DNA is left out, because the CDR3 cannot be placed on it with certainty; the CDR3 is given as TCRdb lists it. This chain joins TRBV20-1 and TRBJ2-7; the table's D gene call, TRBD2, was not cross checked with the DNA. Germline CDR1 and CDR2: DFQATT and SNEGSKA (reference sequence). The CDR3 has 9 residues if both end residues are counted. CDR3: CSAPRTSGG.

This rearrangement joins TRBV20-1 to TRBJ2-7; 7 bases match TRBD2. This CDR3 is built from 13 residues. V shed 3 bases, J shed 5 bases, and the junction held 7 bases outside the gene matches. Germline CDR1 is DFQATT and CDR2 is SNEGSKA (reference sequence). CDR3 bases: TGCAGTGCTAGCCCTAGCGGCAGGAACGAGCAGTACTTC. This codes for CSASPSGRNEQYF.

In the case of this clonotype: An end of the junction does not agree with germline; a read error may underlie this. The chain joins TRBV5-4 to TRBJ2-7; the D gene is possibly TRBD2 (6 bases). The CDR3 loop spans 14 amino acids. Germline CDR1 is SGHNT and CDR2 is YYREEE (reference sequence). DNA of the CDR3: TGTGCCAGCAGTCGGATAGGGGACTCCTACGGGCAGTACTTC. Its protein is CASSRIGDSYGQYF.

There are many counts of this clonotype. The chain carries TRBV20-1 and TRBJ2-7; 11 nucleotides agree with TRBD2. Germline V gene data show CDR1 as DFQATT and CDR2 as SNEGSKA (reference sequence). This CDR3 is 13 amino acids long. The V gene end was trimmed by 1 base and the J gene end by 6 bases; junction bases not matched to a gene: 2. CDR3: CSARGLAGTEQYF. CDR3 nucleotide sequence: TGCAGTGCTAGAGGACTAGCGGGAACCGAGCAGTACTTC.

By sample share, this clonotype is medium-sized (0.01 to 0.1%). The rearrangement joins TRBV20-1 to TRBJ1-2; D is unclear. Germline V gene lookup returns CDR1 DFQATT and CDR2 SNEGSKA (reference sequence). This CDR3 has 15 residues. Trimming pared 3 bases from V and 1 base from J, leaving 15 bases between. In nucleotides, the CDR3 is TGCAGTGCTAGCGGGCCCATGGACGGTAACTATGGCTACACCTTC. It codes for CSASGPMDGNYGYTF.

This clonotype ranks as medium-sized (0.01 to 0.1%). This chain joins TRBV20-1 and TRBJ2-7; the D gene is possibly TRBD1 (5 bases). The CDR3 is made up of 13 amino acids. Per the germline V gene, CDR1 is DFQATT and CDR2 is SNEGSKA (reference sequence). Trimming took 0 bases from V and 4 from J, leaving 10 bases between them. DNA of the CDR3: TGCAGTGCTAGAGAAGGGGAATCGTACGAGCAGTACTTC. Its translation: CSAREGESYEQYF.

This clonotype showed up many times. The chain recombines TRBV6-6 with TRBJ1-3; D ambiguous. CDR3 length: 13 amino acids. Germline CDR1 and CDR2: MNHNY and SVGAGI (reference sequence). With 0 bases removed from V and 4 bases from J, the gap between germline ends came to 4 bases. The CDR3 spells CASSYSGGNTIYF. The CDR3 DNA follows: TGTGCCAGCAGTTACTCAGGCGGAAACACCATATATTTT.

With regard to this clonotype: This likely comes from a read error, as the CDR3 has no conserved phenylalanine or tryptophan at its end. The chain couples TRBV15 to TRBJ2-1, with 13 bases lining up with TRBD2. The CDR3 sequence is 16 residues long. The V gene end was trimmed by 2 bases and the J gene end by 8 bases; junction bases not matched to a gene: 6. CDR1 and CDR2 from the germline V gene are LNHNV and YYDKDF (reference sequence). The chain's CDR3 is CATSRPTSGRFYEQFL. The CDR3 DNA reads TGTGCCACCAGCAGACCGACTAGCGGGAGGTTCTATGAGCAGTTCCTC.

This chain joins TRBV5-4 and TRBJ1-2; no definite D call. Germline assignment: CDR1 SGHNT and CDR2 YYREEE (reference sequence). V was pared by 3 bases and J by 3 bases, with 21 bases between. CDR3 length equals 17 residues. The CDR3 protein is CASSSPKQRLNYYGYTF. CDR3 sequence (DNA): TGTGCCAGCAGCTCCCCTAAACAGCGGCTGAATTACTATGGCTACACCTTC.

This clonotype was picked up many times. This chain uses TRBV11-2 with TRBJ1-4; D is undetermined. The V end was cut by 0 bases, the J end by 1 base, with 6 bases between. The CDR3 consists of 15 residues. Germline V gives CDR1 SGHAT, CDR2 FQNNGV. CDR3 DNA sequence: TGTGCCAGCAGCTTAGACGGGAGAACTAATGAAAAACTGTTTTTT. Translating gives CASSLDGRTNEKLFF.

In its sample, this clonotype was seen many times. This chain joins TRBV30 and TRBJ2-5; TRBD1 might be the D (6 bases). This CDR3 is built from 14 residues. The germline gives CDR1 GTSNPN, CDR2 SVGIG (reference sequence). Trimming stripped 3 bases from V and 1 base from J, with 12 bases between. As DNA, the CDR3 is TGTGCCTGGAGCCAGACAGGCCTCCAAGAGACCCAGTACTTC. Protein sequence: CAWSQTGLQETQYF.

This clonotype was picked up many times. The V and J genes are TRBV20-1 and TRBJ2-3; 7 nucleotides line up with TRBD2. Losses at the gene ends were 6 bases for V and 1 base for J; bases not matched to a gene: 10. This CDR3 comprises 15 residues. The germline V gene encodes CDR1 DFQATT and CDR2 SNEGSKA (reference sequence). DNA of the CDR3: TGCAGTGCCACCAGGCGTGGGAGGGGCACAGATACGCAGTATTTT. This gives the protein CSATRRGRGTDTQYF.

There are many counts of this clonotype. A junction end diverges from the germline sequence, so it may reflect a read error. This rearrangement joins TRBV7-9 to TRBJ2-6; either TRBD1 or TRBD2 may fit D (9 bases each). The germline V gene encodes CDR1 SEHNR and CDR2 FQNEAQ (reference sequence). The CDR3 is 22 residues long. DNA of the CDR3: TGTGCCAGCAGCCCATCCAGAACAGGGGGCGGGGGGGGGAGCTCTCGGGCCAACGTCCTGACTTTC. Encoded protein: CASSPSRTGGGGGSSRANVLTF.

The chain combines TRBV20-1 with TRBJ1-2, with D possibly being TRBD1 (5 bases). This CDR3 has 16 residues. The germline gives CDR1 DFQATT, CDR2 SNEGSKA (reference sequence). V was clipped by 5 bases and J by 2 bases, with 21 bases between them. CDR3 coding DNA: TGCAGTGCTCAGTCAGTTGATACGGGGCCGAACTATGGCTACACCTTC. Amino acids: CSAQSVDTGPNYGYTF.

The chain links TRBV29-1 to TRBJ1-5, with a tentative D call TRBD1 (5 bases). In germline, CDR1 is SQVTM, CDR2 ANQGSEA. This CDR3 contains 21 residues. V shed 0 bases and J shed 13 bases, with 40 bases lying between them. This CDR3 is CSVEDTVQGTDQRSKQEPQHF. The CDR3 DNA reads as TGCAGCGTTGAAGACACAGTGCAGGGCACAGATCAAAGATCTAAGCAAGAACCTCAGCATTTT.

Comments on this clonotype: A junction end diverges from the germline sequence, so it may reflect a read error. V gene TRBV19 combines with J gene TRBJ2-2, with a weak D call TRBD2 (5 bases). Germline loops: CDR1 LNHDA, CDR2 SQIVND (reference sequence). The CDR3 is made up of 14 amino acids. The CDR3: CVGSPAANTGELLF. For the CDR3, the DNA is TGTGTCGGTAGTCCGGCCGCGAACACCGGGGAGCTGTTGTTT.

In this sample, this clonotype turned up many times. The chain links TRBV27 to TRBJ2-7; D uncertain. Germline loops: CDR1 MNHEY, CDR2 SMNVEV (reference sequence). The CDR3 totals 15 residues. V shed 3 bases and J shed 2 bases, with 14 bases lying between them. The CDR3 protein is CASSFLRQPPYEQYF. CDR3 coding DNA: TGTGCCAGCAGTTTCCTCCGACAACCACCCTACGAGCAGTACTTC.

V usage is TRBV19 and J usage is TRBJ1-4; 8 bases line up with TRBD1. This CDR3 region has 17 residues. Per the germline V gene, CDR1 is LNHDA and CDR2 is SQIVND (reference sequence). V lost 5 bases, J lost 0 bases, and 8 bases stayed unmatched. CDR3 residues: CASSAITGGTTNEKLFF. Here the CDR3 DNA reads TGTGCCAGTAGTGCCATTACAGGGGGGACAACTAATGAAAAACTGTTTTTT.

The table lists this clonotype with many counts. The chain couples TRBV14 to TRBJ2-1; weak D call: TRBD2 (5 bases). With 2 bases removed from V and 6 bases from J, the gap between germline ends came to 14 bases. Per germline, CDR1 SGHDN and CDR2 FVKESK. The CDR3 has 15 amino acids. CDR3 bases: TGTGCCAGCAGCCAACTAATTGGGCGGGCCAATGAGCAGTTCTTC. This gives the protein CASSQLIGRANEQFF.

The table lists this clonotype with many counts. The J gene is TRBJ2-7, the V gene TRBV5-4; 10 nucleotides align to TRBD1. V lost 4 bases, J lost 7 bases, and 14 bases stayed unmatched. In germline, CDR1 is SGHNT, CDR2 YYREEE (reference sequence). The CDR3 spans 16 residues. CDR3 nucleotide sequence: TGTGCCAGCAGCAAAGTGGGGGGACAGGGGTCTGAAGAGCAGTACTTC. This gives the protein CASSKVGGQGSEEQYF. The full variable domain, rest sourced from reference TRBV5-4 and TRBJ2-7, is ETGVTQSPTHLIKTRGQQVTLRCSSQSGHNTVSWYQQALGQGPQFIFQYYREEENGRGNFPPRFSGLQFPNYSSELNVNALELDDSALYLCASSKVGGQGSEEQYFGPGTRLTVT.

The V call is TRBV12-5, the J call TRBJ1-3; weak D call: TRBD1 (5 bases). Germline V gene sequence: CDR1 LGHNT, CDR2 FRNRAP. Trimming left V 4 bases short and J 0 bases short, with 10 bases between. The CDR3 length is 15 residues. Written as DNA, the CDR3 is TGTGCTAGTGGTTCACGGGACGGCTCTGGAAACACCATATATTTT. Translating gives CASGSRDGSGNTIYF.